Listed below are T cell receptor beta chains from one sample, sequenced in a study of T-cell memory formation after mild COVID-19. TCRdb called the 5' RACE reads again in MiXCR, with one record for every CDR3 protein. The repertoire holds 110,000 to 150,000 distinct CDR3 sequences, around 25% seen once, with around 24% in the top ten. Input material: PBMCs or a T cell subset sorted from them (not recorded which). The receptors originated from an adult woman who had mild COVID-19 (a few samples of this study predate the infection). Cell type and time point are not known. Both conserved end residues are part of each CDR3. Each record gives: CDR3 length, J gene, D gene, clone size, V gene, CDR3 protein, CDR3 DNA. The D gene is left open where the match is weak. Size tells how often a clone was seen (once, few, many) or the class of an expanded clone, and some rows leave it out.

>15|TRBJ2-1|NA|NA|TRBV7-8
CASSLIREPNNEQFF
TGTGCCAGCAGCTTAATACGGGAGCCCAACAATGAGCAGTTCTTC
>15|TRBJ2-7|TRBD2|few|TRBV20-1
CSARDLLAGIYEQYF
TGCAGTGCTAGAGACCTGCTAGCGGGGATCTACGAGCAGTACTTC
>12|TRBJ2-3|NA|NA|TRBV9
CASNTPPDTQYF
TGTGCCAGCAACACCCCACCAGATACGCAGTATTTT
>15|TRBJ2-7|NA|NA|TRBV30
CAWSYTGSGTDEQYF
TGTGCCTGGAGTTACACGGGTAGCGGGACAGACGAGCAGTACTTC
>12|TRBJ1-2|TRBD1|few|TRBV2
CASRGQGYGYTF
TGTGCCAGCAGGGGACAGGGTTATGGCTACACCTTC
>15|TRBJ2-2|TRBD1|NA|TRBV12-3/TRBV12-4
CASSPSTGIPGELFF
TGTGCCAGCAGTCCTTCGACAGGGATCCCCGGGGAGCTGTTTTTT
>14|TRBJ2-7|TRBD2|NA|TRBV20-1
CSARTLAGGAEQYF
TGCAGTGCTAGGACCCTAGCGGGAGGCGCCGAGCAGTACTTC
>12|TRBJ2-3|TRBD1|NA|TRBV5-6
CASSAGQGLKYF
TGTGCCAGCAGCGCCGGACAGGGTTTGAAGTATTTT
>14|TRBJ1-5|NA|few|TRBV2
CASARLNSNQPQHF
TGTGCCAGCGCCAGACTGAATAGCAATCAGCCCCAGCATTTT
>15|TRBJ2-7|TRBD1|few|TRBV3-1
CASSPDRLGSYEQYF
TGTGCCAGCAGCCCGGACAGGTTGGGGTCCTACGAGCAGTACTTC
>14|TRBJ2-7|TRBD1|few|TRBV9
CASSAGTAPYEQYF
TGTGCCAGCAGCGCCGGGACAGCCCCCTACGAGCAGTACTTC
>15|TRBJ2-3|NA|NA|TRBV6-6
CASSNPRVRTDTQYF
TGTGCCAGCAGTAACCCACGGGTGAGAACAGATACGCAGTATTTT
>13|TRBJ2-1|TRBD1|NA|TRBV29-1
CSTPRGPGNEQFF
TGCAGCACCCCCAGGGGGCCCGGGAATGAGCAGTTCTTC
>12|TRBJ1-1|NA|NA|TRBV6-5
CASRSLNTEAFF
TGTGCCAGCAGAAGCCTGAACACTGAAGCTTTCTTT
>15|TRBJ2-3|TRBD2|NA|TRBV3-1
CASSQALAGMNTQYF
TGTGCCAGCAGCCAAGCACTAGCGGGTATGAATACGCAGTATTTT
>13|TRBJ2-1|NA|many|TRBV7-2
CASSLASGNEQFF
TGTGCCAGCAGCCTCGCTTCCGGCAATGAGCAGTTCTTC
>16|TRBJ1-3|NA|few|TRBV7-9
CASSSGGFLSGNTIYF
TGTGCCAGCAGCTCGGGCGGGTTCCTCTCTGGAAACACCATATATTTT
>11|TRBJ2-1|NA|NA|TRBV12-3/TRBV12-4
CASLQAAEQFF
TGTGCCAGCCTCCAGGCCGCAGAGCAGTTCTTC
>15|TRBJ1-1|TRBD1|few|TRBV14
CASSQGSGGYAEAFF
TGTGCCAGCAGCCAAGGATCAGGGGGCTATGCTGAAGCTTTCTTT
>15|TRBJ2-5|NA|few|TRBV7-3
CASSLGGGFGETQYF
TGTGCCAGCAGCTTAGGTGGAGGGTTCGGGGAGACCCAGTACTTC
>14|TRBJ2-7|TRBD2|NA|TRBV6-5
CASKTSGRSYEQYF
TGTGCCAGCAAAACTAGCGGGAGGTCCTACGAGCAGTACTTC
>15|TRBJ2-7|TRBD1|NA|TRBV5-1
CASSIGQGVTYEQYF
TGCGCCAGCAGCATCGGACAGGGGGTCACCTACGAGCAGTACTTC
>16|TRBJ2-2|NA|NA|TRBV7-9
CASSPRVRGPTGELFF
TGTGCCAGCAGCCCCCGCGTTAGAGGCCCAACCGGGGAGCTGTTTTTT
>14|TRBJ2-5|TRBD1|few|TRBV2
CASSLGQGQETQYF
TGTGCCAGCAGTTTGGGACAGGGGCAAGAGACCCAGTACTTC
>15|TRBJ2-4|NA|few|TRBV4-1
CASSPHTEGVGIQYF
TGCGCCAGCAGCCCTCACACCGAGGGGGTCGGCATTCAGTACTTC
>16|TRBJ2-2|TRBD2|NA|TRBV7-8
CASSLAGAGGTGELFF
TGTGCCAGCAGCTTAGCAGGCGCGGGAGGCACCGGGGAGCTGTTTTTT
>14|TRBJ2-7|NA|NA|TRBV9
CASSAGTPSYEQYF
TGTGCCAGCAGCGCCGGGACGCCTTCCTACGAGCAGTACTTC
>15|TRBJ2-1|NA|NA|TRBV6-2/TRBV6-3
CASSYELARYNEQFF
TGTGCCAGCAGTTACGAGCTAGCCAGATACAATGAGCAGTTCTTC
>14|TRBJ1-5|NA|few|TRBV5-6
CASSRPGVGQPQHF
TGTGCCAGCAGCCGACCAGGGGTGGGTCAGCCCCAGCATTTT
>15|TRBJ2-5|NA|few|TRBV5-1
CASSLEGTSGETQYF
TGCGCCAGCAGCTTGGAGGGCACCTCCGGGGAGACCCAGTACTTC
>13|TRBJ2-3|NA|few|TRBV12-3/TRBV12-4
CASSPRITDTQYF
TGTGCCAGCAGTCCGCGGATTACAGATACGCAGTATTTT
>14|TRBJ2-1|NA|many|TRBV9
CASSPGTPGNEQFF
TGTGCCAGCAGCCCGGGGACTCCCGGCAATGAGCAGTTCTTC
>14|TRBJ2-5|NA|NA|TRBV12-3/TRBV12-4
CASSLGGGMETQYF
TGTGCCAGCAGTTTAGGAGGGGGGATGGAGACCCAGTACTTC
>15|TRBJ2-3|NA|many|TRBV6-4
CASSDSPGRPDTQYF
TGTGCCAGCAGTGACTCTCCGGGACGACCGGATACGCAGTATTTT
>13|TRBJ2-7|NA|NA|TRBV4-1
CASRPDSGYEQYF
TGCGCCAGCAGACCGGACAGTGGTTACGAGCAGTACTTC
>14|TRBJ2-7|NA|many|TRBV5-6
CASTLGGSSYEQYF
TGTGCCAGCACCCTTGGGGGGAGCTCCTACGAGCAGTACTTC
>16|TRBJ2-3|NA|NA|TRBV12-3/TRBV12-4
CASSPLSPVNTDTQYF
TGTGCCAGCAGTCCTCTTAGCCCGGTCAACACAGATACGCAGTATTTT
>15|TRBJ2-5|TRBD2|NA|TRBV15
CATSQRTSGQETQYF
TGTGCCACCAGCCAGAGGACTAGCGGACAAGAGACCCAGTACTTC
>12|TRBJ2-3|NA|NA|TRBV29-1
CSVDWGTDTQYF
TGCAGCGTTGACTGGGGCACAGATACGCAGTATTTT
>14|TRBJ2-7|TRBD2|NA|TRBV5-1
CASSLAGNSYEQYF
TGCGCCAGCAGCTTAGCGGGGAACTCCTACGAGCAGTACTTC
>13|TRBJ2-1|NA|NA|TRBV11-1
CASSFDRYNEQFF
TGTGCCAGCAGCTTCGACCGGTACAATGAGCAGTTCTTC
>14|TRBJ1-6|NA|NA|TRBV30
CAWSEGGYNSPLHF
TGTGCCTGGAGTGAGGGGGGCTATAATTCACCCCTCCACTTT
>11|TRBJ2-5|NA|few|TRBV7-9
CASSVKETQYF
TGTGCCAGCAGCGTAAAAGAGACCCAGTACTTC